The 10 T cell receptor beta chains below all came from one sample that was sequenced in a study of CD8 T cells in Susac syndrome. It was with random hexamers that about 0.45 to 1 ug RNA was reverse transcribed. A single record per CDR3 protein comes from TCRdb applying MiXCR to the immunoSEQ multiplex PCR reads. The sample carries hundreds of thousands of distinct CDR3 sequences, 95% to 97% recorded once. The sequenced sample was CD4+ T cells from PBMCs. The source of these receptors is a human donor with Susac syndrome.

The chain employs TRBV3-1 and TRBJ2-5, with D possibly TRBD2 on 6 matching bases. Germline lookup yields CDR1 LGHDT and CDR2 YNNKEL (reference sequence). The CDR3 is 15 amino acids. V shed 2 bases and J shed 0 bases, with 10 bases lying between them. CDR3 sequence (DNA): TGTGCCAGCAGCCAACTAGCGAAAAACCAAGAGACCCAGTACTTC. Translation gives CASSQLAKNQETQYF.

The chain combines TRBV29-1 with TRBJ1-5, with D possibly being TRBD1 (5 bases). Germline CDR1 and CDR2: SQVTM and ANQGSEA. This CDR3 is built from 13 residues. V was shortened by 4 bases and J by 4 bases, with 11 bases between the two germline ends. CDR3 protein: CSVGDGVNQPQHF. Here the CDR3 DNA reads TGCAGCGTTGGGGACGGGGTAAATCAGCCCCAGCATTTT.

The chain combines TRBV29-1 with TRBJ1-2; TRBD1 is a possible D gene (5 bases). The CDR3 runs 12 residues. The germline gives CDR1 SQVTM, CDR2 ANQGSEA. Trimming removed 3 bases from V and 8 bases from J, with 13 bases in between. CDR3 in amino acids: CSVEPWTSGYTF. The DNA for the CDR3 is TGCAGCGTTGAGCCCTGGACATCCGGCTACACCTTC. Variable domain in full (rest from reference TRBV29-1 and TRBJ1-2): SAVISQKPSRDICQRGTSLTIQCQVDSQVTMMFWYRQQPGQSLTLIATANQGSEATYESGFVIDKFPISRPNLTFSTLTVSNMSPEDSSIYLCSVEPWTSGYTFGSGTRLTVV.

The V call is TRBV7-9, the J call TRBJ2-5, with D possibly being TRBD1 (6 bases). The germline V and J ends were trimmed by 5 bases and 5 bases, with 12 bases remaining between them. The CDR3 covers 13 residues. Germline V gene sequence: CDR1 SEHNR, CDR2 FQNEAQ (reference sequence). The CDR3, as DNA: TGTGCCAGCAGCACCACAGGGTTGGAGACCCAGTACTTC. Protein sequence: CASSTTGLETQYF.

The CDR3 sequence is CASSPGVCRGPQETQYF. The DNA for the CDR3 is TGTGCCAGCAGCCCCGGGGTTTGCCGTGGACCCCAAGAGACCCAGTACTTC. This sequence joins TRBV7-9 and TRBJ2-5, with D maybe TRBD2 (5 bases). The CDR3 sequence is 17 residues long. The V end was cut by 5 bases, the J end by 1 base, with 20 bases between. Germline V gene lookup returns CDR1 SEHNR and CDR2 FQNEAQ (reference sequence). The full variable domain, rest sourced from reference TRBV7-9 and TRBJ2-5, is DTGVSQNPRHKITKRGQNVTFRCDPISEHNRLYWYRQTLGQGPEFLTYFQNEAQLEKSRLLSDRFSAERPKGSFSTLEIQRTEQGDSAMYLCASSPGVCRGPQETQYFGPGTRLLVL.

The chain combines TRBV2 with TRBJ2-3; 14 positions match TRBD2. Germline values: CDR1 SNHLY, CDR2 FYNNEI. The trim removed 3 bases at V and 5 bases at J, leaving 10 bases unmatched. The CDR3 is 18 amino acids. CDR3 protein: CASSEVPPGLAGGDTQYF. As DNA, the CDR3 is TGTGCCAGCAGTGAGGTCCCCCCTGGACTAGCGGGGGGAGATACGCAGTATTTT.

The V gene is TRBV28, the J gene TRBJ1-2, with D possibly TRBD1 on 5 matching bases. V was clipped by 3 bases and J by 2 bases, with 13 bases between them. Germline V gene sequence: CDR1 MDHEN, CDR2 SYDVKM. The CDR3 spans 15 residues. CDR3 in DNA: TGTGCCAGCAGTTTGGGGGGGGATAAGAACTATGGCTACACCTTC. This sequence encodes CASSLGGDKNYGYTF.

The J gene is TRBJ1-2, the V gene TRBV24-1; D gene ambiguous. V was pared by 3 bases and J by 0 bases, with 7 bases between. The germline V gene has CDR1 KGHDR and CDR2 SFDVKD. The length of the CDR3 is 14 residues. The CDR3 reads CATSDPTSNYGYTF. The CDR3 DNA sequence: TGTGCCACCAGTGATCCGACATCTAACTATGGCTACACCTTC.

The rearrangement links TRBV20-1 to TRBJ2-7; 11 positions match TRBD2. Germline CDR1 DFQATT, CDR2 SNEGSKA (reference sequence). This CDR3 has 15 amino acids. The V segment lost 0 bases and the J segment 0 bases; nucleotides outside the gene matches: 1. CDR3 amino acids: CSARETSGTSYEQYF. The CDR3, as DNA: TGCAGTGCTAGAGAGACTAGCGGGACCTCCTACGAGCAGTACTTC.

The chain carries TRBV30 and TRBJ1-5; a weak D match, TRBD1 (6 bases). V lost 3 bases, J lost 7 bases, and 13 bases lay in between. CDR1 is GTSNPN and CDR2 is SVGIG in the germline V gene (reference sequence). The CDR3 loop spans 13 amino acids. The CDR3 protein is CAWSRGARQPQHF. The CDR3, as DNA: TGTGCCTGGAGCCGGGGGGCCCGACAGCCCCAGCATTTT.